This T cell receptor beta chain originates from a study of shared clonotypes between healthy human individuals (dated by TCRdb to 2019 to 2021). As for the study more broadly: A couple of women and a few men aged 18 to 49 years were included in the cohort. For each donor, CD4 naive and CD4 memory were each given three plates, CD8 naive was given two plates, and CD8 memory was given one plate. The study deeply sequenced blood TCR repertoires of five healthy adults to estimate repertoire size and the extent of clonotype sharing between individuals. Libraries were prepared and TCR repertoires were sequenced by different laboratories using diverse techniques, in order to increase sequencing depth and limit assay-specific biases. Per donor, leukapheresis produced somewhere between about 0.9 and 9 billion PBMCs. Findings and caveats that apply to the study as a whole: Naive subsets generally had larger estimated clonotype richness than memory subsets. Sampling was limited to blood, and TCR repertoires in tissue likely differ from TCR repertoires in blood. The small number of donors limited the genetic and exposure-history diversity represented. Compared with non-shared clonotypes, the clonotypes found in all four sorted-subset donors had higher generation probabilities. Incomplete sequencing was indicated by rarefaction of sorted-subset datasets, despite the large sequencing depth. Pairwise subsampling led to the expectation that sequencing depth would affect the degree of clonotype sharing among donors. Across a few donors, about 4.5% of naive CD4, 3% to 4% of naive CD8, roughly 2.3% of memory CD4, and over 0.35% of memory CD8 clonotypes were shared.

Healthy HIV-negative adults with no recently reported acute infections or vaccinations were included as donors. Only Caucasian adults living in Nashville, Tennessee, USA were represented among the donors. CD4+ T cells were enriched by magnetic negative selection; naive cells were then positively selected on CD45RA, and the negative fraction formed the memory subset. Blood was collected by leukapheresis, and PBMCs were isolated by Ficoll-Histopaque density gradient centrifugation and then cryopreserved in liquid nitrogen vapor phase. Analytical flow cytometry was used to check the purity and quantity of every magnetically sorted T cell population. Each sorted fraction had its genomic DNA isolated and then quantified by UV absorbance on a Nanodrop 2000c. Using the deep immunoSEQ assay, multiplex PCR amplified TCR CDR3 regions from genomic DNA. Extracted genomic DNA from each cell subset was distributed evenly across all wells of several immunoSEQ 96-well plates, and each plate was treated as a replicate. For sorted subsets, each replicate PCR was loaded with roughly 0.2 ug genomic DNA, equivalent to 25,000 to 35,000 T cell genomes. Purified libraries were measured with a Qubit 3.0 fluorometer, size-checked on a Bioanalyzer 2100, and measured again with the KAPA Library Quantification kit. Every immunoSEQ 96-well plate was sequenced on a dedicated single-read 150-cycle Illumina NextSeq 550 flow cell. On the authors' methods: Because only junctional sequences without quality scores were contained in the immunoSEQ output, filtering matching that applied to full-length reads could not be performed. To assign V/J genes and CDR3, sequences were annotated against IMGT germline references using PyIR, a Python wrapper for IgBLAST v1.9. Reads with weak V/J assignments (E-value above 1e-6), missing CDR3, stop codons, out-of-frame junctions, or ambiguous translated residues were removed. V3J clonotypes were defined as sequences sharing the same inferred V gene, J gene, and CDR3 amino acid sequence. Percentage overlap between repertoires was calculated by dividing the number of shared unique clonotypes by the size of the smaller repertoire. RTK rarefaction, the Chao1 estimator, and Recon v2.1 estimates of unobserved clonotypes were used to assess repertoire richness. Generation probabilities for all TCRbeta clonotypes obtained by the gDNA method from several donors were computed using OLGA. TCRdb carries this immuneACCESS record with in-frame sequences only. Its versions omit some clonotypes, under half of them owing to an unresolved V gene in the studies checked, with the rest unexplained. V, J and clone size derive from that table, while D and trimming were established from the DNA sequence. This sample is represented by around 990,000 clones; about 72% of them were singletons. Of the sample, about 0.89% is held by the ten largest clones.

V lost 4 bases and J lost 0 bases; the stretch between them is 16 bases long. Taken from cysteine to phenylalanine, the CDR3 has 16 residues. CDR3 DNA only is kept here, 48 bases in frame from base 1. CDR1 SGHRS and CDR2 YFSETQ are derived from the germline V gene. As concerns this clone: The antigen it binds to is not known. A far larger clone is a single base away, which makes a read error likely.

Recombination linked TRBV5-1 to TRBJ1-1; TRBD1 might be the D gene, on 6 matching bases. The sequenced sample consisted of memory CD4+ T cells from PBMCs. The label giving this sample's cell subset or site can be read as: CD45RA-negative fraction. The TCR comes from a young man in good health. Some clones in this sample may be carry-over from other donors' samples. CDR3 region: CASSLGQSYMNTEAFF. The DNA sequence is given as TGCGCCAGCAGCCTCGGACAGAGCTACATGAACACTGAAGCTTTCTTT.